These T cell receptor beta chains were read from a single sample in a study of T-cell reconstitution after alpha-beta-depleted transplantation in children. TCRdb re-derived calls from the PCR reads in MiXCR, one entry per CDR3 protein. The table shows hundreds of thousands of distinct CDR3 sequences, with roughly 9.5% occurring only once. Here the sequenced sample was PBMCs from the stem cell graft donor, taken from the stem cell graft. The receptors originated from a human donor who donated a stem cell graft to a child with SCID. Each CDR3 is given with its conserved first and last residue. Size tells how often a clone was seen (once, few, many) or the class of an expanded clone, and some rows leave it out.

v_call: TRBV12-3/TRBV12-4; clone_size: .; j_call: TRBJ1-1; cdr3_aa: CASNPNAGNTEAFF
v_call: TRBV12-3/TRBV12-4; clone_size: few; j_call: TRBJ2-1; cdr3_aa: CASSSPTRPAMNEQFF
v_call: TRBV4-1; clone_size: .; j_call: TRBJ1-5; cdr3_aa: CASSQEPGDQPQHF
v_call: TRBV20-1; clone_size: few; j_call: TRBJ2-5; cdr3_aa: CSARDPGTGFSETQYF
v_call: TRBV4-2; clone_size: .; j_call: TRBJ1-3; cdr3_aa: CASSQGAGNSGNTIYF
v_call: TRBV6-5; clone_size: .; j_call: TRBJ1-2; cdr3_aa: CASTSGGTGFSYGYTF
v_call: TRBV20-1; clone_size: .; j_call: TRBJ1-5; cdr3_aa: CSASTGQISNQPQHF
v_call: TRBV7-9; clone_size: .; j_call: TRBJ1-1; cdr3_aa: CASSSDRNKFF
v_call: TRBV10-2; clone_size: .; j_call: TRBJ1-1; cdr3_aa: CASSFSAGEAFF
v_call: TRBV5-1; clone_size: .; j_call: TRBJ2-1; cdr3_aa: CASSFIAGMNNEQFF